This TCR beta chain is drawn from a study of human T cells and chemical hapten exposure. The CDR3 has 14 residues. Germline V gene lookup returns CDR1 LGHDT and CDR2 YNNKEL (reference sequence). Trimming took 4 bases from V and 1 from J, leaving 10 bases between them. Study-level results: DPC sensitization left the count of TCRs above 1 in 1000 unchanged.

The library put unique molecular identifiers onto individual cDNA molecules. Original processing notes: A per-sample median of about 95,000 TCRs was observed, with counts ranging from about 20,000 to 690,600. A single record per CDR3 protein comes from TCRdb applying MiXCR to the RACE reads. TCRdb, rather than the study authors, made the V and J calls. The sample consists of about 45,000 distinct CDR3 sequences, about 3.5% of them appearing once. This clonotype came up many times. Its specificity is unknown. Time point given: healthy volunteer bleed at 6 weeks. Unfractionated whole blood yielded total RNA.

This TCR derives from a human donor in good health. Some clones in this sample may be carry-over from other donors' samples. The sequenced sample consisted of whole blood. The V and J genes are TRBV3-1 and TRBJ1-2; D ambiguous. CDR3 protein: CASSPPANNYGYTF. In nucleotides, the CDR3 is TGTGCCAGCAGCCCCCCCGCTAATAACTATGGCTACACCTTC.